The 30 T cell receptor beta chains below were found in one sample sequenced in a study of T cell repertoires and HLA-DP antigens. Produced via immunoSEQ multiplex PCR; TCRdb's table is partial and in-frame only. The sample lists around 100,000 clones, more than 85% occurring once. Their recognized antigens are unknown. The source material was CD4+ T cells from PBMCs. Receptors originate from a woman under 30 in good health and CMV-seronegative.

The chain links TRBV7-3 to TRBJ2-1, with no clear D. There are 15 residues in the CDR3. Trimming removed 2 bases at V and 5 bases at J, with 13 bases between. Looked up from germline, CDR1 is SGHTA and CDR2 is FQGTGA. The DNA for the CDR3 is TGTGCCAGCAGCTTAGGCGGTTCGATTAACAATGAGCAGTTCTTC. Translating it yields CASSLGGSINNEQFF.

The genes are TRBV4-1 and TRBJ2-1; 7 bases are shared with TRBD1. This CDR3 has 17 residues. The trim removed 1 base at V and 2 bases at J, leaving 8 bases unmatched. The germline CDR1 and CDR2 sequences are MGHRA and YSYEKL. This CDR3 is CASSQGFTGTAYNEQFF. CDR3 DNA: TGCGCCAGCAGCCAAGGATTTACCGGGACAGCCTACAATGAGCAGTTCTTC.

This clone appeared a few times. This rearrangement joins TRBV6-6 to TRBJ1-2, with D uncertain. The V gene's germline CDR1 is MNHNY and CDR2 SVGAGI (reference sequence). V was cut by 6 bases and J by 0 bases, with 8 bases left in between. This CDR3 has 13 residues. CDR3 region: CASRSPPNYGYTF. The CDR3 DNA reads TGTGCCAGCAGGTCGCCTCCTAACTATGGCTACACCTTC.

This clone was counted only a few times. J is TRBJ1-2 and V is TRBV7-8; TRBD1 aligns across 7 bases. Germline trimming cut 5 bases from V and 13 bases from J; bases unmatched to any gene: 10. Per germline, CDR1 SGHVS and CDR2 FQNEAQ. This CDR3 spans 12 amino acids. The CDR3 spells CASSPLTGSPTF. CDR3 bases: TGTGCCAGCAGCCCCCTGACAGGGTCCCCCACCTTC.

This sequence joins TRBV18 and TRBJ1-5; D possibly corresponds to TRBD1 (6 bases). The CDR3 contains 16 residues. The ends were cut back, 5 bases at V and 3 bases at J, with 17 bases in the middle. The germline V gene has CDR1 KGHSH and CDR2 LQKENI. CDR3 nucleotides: TGTGCCAGCTCAGCCATCGGGGGGGCGGCCAATCAGCCCCAGCATTTT. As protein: CASSAIGGAANQPQHF.

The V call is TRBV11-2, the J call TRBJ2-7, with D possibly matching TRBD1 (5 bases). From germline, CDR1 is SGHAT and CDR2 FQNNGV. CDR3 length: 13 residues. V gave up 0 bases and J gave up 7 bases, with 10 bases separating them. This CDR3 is CASSLDFREEQYF. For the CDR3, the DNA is TGTGCCAGCAGCTTAGATTTCAGGGAAGAGCAGTACTTC.

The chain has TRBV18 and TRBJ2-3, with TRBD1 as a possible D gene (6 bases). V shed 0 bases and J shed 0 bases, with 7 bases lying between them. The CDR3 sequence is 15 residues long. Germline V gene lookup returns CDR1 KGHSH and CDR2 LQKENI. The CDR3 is CASSPPGASTDTQYF. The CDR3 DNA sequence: TGTGCCAGCTCACCACCGGGGGCGAGCACAGATACGCAGTATTTT.

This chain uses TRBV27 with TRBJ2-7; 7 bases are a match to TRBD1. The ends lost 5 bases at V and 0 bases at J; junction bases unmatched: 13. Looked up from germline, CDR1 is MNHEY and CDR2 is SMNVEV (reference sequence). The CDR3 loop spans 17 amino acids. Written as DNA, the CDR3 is TGTGCCAGCAGTCCTCGAATGGACAGGTTCTCCTCCTACGAGCAGTACTTC. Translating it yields CASSPRMDRFSSYEQYF.

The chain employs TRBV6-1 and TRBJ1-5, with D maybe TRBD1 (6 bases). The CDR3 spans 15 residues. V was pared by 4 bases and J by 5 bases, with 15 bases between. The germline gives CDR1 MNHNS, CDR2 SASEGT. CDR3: CASSVYTGIHQPQHF. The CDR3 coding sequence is TGTGCCAGCAGTGTGTACACAGGGATCCATCAGCCCCAGCATTTT.

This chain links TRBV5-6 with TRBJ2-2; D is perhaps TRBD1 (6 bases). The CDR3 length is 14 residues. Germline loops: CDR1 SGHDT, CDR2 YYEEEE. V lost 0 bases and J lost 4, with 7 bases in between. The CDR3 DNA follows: TGTGCCAGCAGCTTGGGAGGGGGCACCGGGGAGCTGTTTTTT. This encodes CASSLGGGTGELFF.

CDR3 DNA sequence: TGTGCCAGCTCACCACCGGGGCGAGGCCGCTACAATGAGCAGTTCTTC. It codes for CASSPPGRGRYNEQFF. J is TRBJ2-1 and V is TRBV18, with D possibly matching TRBD1 (5 bases). This CDR3 has 16 residues. The germline gives CDR1 KGHSH, CDR2 LQKENI. V was cut by 0 bases and J by 3 bases, with 12 bases left in between.

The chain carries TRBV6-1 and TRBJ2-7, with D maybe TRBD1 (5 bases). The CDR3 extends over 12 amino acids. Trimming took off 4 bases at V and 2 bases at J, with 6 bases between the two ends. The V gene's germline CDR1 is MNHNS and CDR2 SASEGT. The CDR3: CASSGRAYEQYV. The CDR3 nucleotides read TGTGCCAGCAGTGGCAGGGCCTACGAGCAGTACGTC.

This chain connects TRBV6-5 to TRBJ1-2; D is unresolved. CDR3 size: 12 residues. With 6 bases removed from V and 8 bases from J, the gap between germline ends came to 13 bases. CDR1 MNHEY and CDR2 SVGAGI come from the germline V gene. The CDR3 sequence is CASRPGLEGYTF. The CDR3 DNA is TGTGCCAGCAGACCCGGACTTGAGGGCTACACCTTC.

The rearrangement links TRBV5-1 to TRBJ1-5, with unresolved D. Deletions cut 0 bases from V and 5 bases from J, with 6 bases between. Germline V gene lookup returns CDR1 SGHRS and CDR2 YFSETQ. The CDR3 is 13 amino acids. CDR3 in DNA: TGCGCCAGCAGCTTGGCCGGGGATCAGCCCCAGCATTTT. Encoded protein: CASSLAGDQPQHF. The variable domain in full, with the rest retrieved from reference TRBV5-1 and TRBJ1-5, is KAGVTQTPRYLIKTRGQQVTLSCSPISGHRSVSWYQQTPGQGLQFLFEYFSETQRNKGNFPGRFSGRQFSNSRSEMNVSTLELGDSALYLCASSLAGDQPQHFGDGTRLSIL.

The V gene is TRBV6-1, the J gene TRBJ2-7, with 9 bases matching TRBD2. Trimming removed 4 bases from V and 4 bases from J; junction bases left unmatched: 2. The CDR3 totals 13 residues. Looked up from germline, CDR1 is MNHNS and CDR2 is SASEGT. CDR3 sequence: CASSGTSVYEQYF. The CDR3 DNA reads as TGTGCCAGCAGTGGGACTAGCGTTTACGAGCAGTACTTC.

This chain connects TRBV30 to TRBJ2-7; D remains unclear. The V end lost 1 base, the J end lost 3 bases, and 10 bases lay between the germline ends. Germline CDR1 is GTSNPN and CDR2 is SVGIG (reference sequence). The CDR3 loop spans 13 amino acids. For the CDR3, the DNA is TGTGCCTGGAGTGATGGGGTACACTACGAGCAGTACTTC. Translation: CAWSDGVHYEQYF.

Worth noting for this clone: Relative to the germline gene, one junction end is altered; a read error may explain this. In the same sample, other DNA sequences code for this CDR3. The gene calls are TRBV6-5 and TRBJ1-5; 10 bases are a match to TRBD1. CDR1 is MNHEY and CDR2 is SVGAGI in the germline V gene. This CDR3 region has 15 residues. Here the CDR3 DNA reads TGTGCCAGCAGTTACCGGACAGGGGGGAATCAGCCCCAGCATTTC. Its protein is CASSYRTGGNQPQHF.

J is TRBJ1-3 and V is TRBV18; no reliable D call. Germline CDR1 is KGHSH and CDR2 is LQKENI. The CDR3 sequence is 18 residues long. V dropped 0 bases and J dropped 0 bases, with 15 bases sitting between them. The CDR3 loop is CASSPPRSTLSSGNTIYF. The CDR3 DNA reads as TGTGCCAGCTCACCACCCCGCTCGACCCTCAGCTCTGGAAACACCATATATTTT.

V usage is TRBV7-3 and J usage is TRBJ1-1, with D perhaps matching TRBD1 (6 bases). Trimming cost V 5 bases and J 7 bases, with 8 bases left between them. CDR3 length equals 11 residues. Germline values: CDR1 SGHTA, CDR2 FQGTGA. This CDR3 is CASSQGGEAFF. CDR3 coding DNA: TGTGCCAGCAGCCAAGGGGGTGAAGCTTTCTTT.

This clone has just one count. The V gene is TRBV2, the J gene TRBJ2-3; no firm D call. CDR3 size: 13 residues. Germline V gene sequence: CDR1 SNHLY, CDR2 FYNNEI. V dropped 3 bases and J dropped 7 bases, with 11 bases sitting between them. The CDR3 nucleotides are TGTGCCAGCAGTGACCCCAGAGATAATACGCAGTATTTT. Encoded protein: CASSDPRDNTQYF.

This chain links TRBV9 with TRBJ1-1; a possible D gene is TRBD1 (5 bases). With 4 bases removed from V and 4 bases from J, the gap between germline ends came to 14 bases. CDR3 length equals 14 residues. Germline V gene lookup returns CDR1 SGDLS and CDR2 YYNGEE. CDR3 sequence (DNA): TGTGCCAGCAGCAAAAGGGGCGGGGGCACTGAAGCTTTCTTT. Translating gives CASSKRGGGTEAFF.

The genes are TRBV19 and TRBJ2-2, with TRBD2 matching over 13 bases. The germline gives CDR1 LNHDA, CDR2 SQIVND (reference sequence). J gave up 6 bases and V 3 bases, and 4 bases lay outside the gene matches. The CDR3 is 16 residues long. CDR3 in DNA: TGTGCCAGTAGTATGGTACTAGCGGGAGGGCCCGGGGAGCTGTTTTTT. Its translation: CASSMVLAGGPGELFF.

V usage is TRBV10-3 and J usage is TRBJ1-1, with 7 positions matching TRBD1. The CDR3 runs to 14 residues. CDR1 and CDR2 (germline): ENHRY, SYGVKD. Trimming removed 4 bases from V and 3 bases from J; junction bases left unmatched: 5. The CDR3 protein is CAISANRGDTEAFF. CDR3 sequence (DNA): TGTGCCATCAGTGCCAACAGGGGAGACACTGAAGCTTTCTTT.

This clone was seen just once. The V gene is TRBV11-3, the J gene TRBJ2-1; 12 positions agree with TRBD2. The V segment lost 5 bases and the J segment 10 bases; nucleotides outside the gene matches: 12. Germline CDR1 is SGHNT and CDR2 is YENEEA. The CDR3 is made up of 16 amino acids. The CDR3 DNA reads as TGTGCCAGCAGCCCCCGACTAGCGGGAGTTTCCGGCGAGCAGTTCTTC. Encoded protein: CASSPRLAGVSGEQFF.

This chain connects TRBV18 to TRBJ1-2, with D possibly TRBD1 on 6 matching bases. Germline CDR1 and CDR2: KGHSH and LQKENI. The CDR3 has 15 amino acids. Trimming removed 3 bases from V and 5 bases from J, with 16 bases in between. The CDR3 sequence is CASSPLAGARYGYTF. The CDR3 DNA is TGTGCCAGCTCACCGTTGGCAGGGGCAAGATATGGCTACACCTTC.

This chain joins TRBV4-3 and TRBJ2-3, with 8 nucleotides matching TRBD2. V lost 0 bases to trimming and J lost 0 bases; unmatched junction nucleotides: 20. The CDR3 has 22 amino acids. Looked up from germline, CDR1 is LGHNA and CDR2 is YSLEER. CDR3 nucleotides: TGCGCCAGCAGCCAAGAATACCATGGCCAAGCGGGGGAAGGCAGAAGCACAGATACGCAGTATTTT. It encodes CASSQEYHGQAGEGRSTDTQYF.

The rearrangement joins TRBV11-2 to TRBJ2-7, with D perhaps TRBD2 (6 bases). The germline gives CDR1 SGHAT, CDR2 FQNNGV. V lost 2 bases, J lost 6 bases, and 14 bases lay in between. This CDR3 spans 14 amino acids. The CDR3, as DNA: TGTGCCAGCAGCTTATCGACAGTGACTAGCGAGCAGTACTTC. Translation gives CASSLSTVTSEQYF. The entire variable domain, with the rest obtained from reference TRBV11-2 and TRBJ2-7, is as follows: EAGVAQSPRYKIIEKRQSVAFWCNPISGHATLYWYQQILGQGPKLLIQFQNNGVVDDSQLPKDRFSAERLKGVDSTLKIQPAKLEDSAVYLCASSLSTVTSEQYFGPGTRLTVT.

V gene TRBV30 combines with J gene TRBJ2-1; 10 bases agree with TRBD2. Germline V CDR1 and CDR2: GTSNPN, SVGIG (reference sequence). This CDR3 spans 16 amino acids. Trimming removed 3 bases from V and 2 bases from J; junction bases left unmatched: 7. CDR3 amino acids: CAWSGASGRAYNEQFF. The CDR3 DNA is TGTGCCTGGAGCGGAGCGAGCGGGAGGGCCTACAATGAGCAGTTCTTC.

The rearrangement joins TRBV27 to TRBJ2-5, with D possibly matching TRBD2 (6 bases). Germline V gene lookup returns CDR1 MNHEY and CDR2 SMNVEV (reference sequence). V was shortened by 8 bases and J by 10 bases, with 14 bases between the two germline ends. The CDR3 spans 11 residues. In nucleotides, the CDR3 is TGTGCCAGCCGGTTTCGCGGGGTCCAGTACTTC. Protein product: CASRFRGVQYF.

The CDR3 protein is CASSLATNEQYV. The CDR3 region has the DNA TGTGCCAGCAGCTTAGCCACTAACGAGCAGTACGTC. This chain links TRBV7-8 with TRBJ2-7; D gene uncertain. CDR3 length: 12 residues. The germline gives CDR1 SGHVS, CDR2 FQNEAQ. The V gene lost 0 bases and the J gene lost 5 bases, with 5 bases spanning the gap.